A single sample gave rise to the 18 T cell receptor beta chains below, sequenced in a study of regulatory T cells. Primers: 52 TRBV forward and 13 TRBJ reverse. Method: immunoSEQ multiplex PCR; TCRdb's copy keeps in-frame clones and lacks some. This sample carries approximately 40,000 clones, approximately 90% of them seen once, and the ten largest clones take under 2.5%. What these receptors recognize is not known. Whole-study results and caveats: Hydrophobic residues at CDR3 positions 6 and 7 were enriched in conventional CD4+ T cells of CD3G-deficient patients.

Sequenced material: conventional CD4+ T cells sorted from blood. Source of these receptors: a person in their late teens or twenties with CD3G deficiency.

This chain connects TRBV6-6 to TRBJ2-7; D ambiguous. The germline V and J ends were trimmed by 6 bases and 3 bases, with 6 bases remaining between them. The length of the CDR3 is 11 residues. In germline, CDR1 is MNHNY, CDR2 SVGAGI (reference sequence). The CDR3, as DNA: TGTGCCAGCAGCTCAAACTACGAGCAGTACTTC. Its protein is CASSSNYEQYF.

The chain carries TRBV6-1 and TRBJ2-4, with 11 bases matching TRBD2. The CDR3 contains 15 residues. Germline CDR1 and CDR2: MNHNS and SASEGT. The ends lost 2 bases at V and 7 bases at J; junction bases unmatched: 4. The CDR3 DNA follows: TGTGCCAGCAGTGAACCGGGGACTAGCGGTAACATTCAGTACTTC. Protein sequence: CASSEPGTSGNIQYF.

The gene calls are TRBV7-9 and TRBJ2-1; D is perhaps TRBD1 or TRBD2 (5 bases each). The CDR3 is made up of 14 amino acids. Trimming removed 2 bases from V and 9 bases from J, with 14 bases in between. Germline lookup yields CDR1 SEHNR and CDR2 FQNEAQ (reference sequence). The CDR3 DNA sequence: TGTGCCAGCAGCTTAAGTGGGACGAAGGGTGAGCAGTTCTTC. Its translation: CASSLSGTKGEQFF.

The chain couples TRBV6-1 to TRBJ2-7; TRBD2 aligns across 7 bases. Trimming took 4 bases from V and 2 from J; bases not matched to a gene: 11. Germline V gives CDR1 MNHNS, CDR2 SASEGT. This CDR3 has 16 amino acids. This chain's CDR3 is CASSVSGLAVAYEQYF. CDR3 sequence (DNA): TGTGCCAGCAGTGTCTCCGGGCTAGCGGTGGCCTACGAGCAGTACTTC.

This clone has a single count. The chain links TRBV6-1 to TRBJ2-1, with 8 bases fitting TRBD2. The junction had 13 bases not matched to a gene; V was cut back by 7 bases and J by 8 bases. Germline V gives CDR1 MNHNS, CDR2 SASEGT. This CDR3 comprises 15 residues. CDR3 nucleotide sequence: TGTGCCAGCATGGTGGGAGCGGGAGCCCGCCATGAGCAGTTCTTC. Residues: CASMVGAGARHEQFF.

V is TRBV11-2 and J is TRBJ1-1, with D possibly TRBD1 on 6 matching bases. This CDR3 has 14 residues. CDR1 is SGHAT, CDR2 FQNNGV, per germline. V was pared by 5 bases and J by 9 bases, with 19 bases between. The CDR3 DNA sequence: TGTGCCAGCAGCGAACACCCGGGGGCCCGCCAAGCTTTCTTT. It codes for CASSEHPGARQAFF.

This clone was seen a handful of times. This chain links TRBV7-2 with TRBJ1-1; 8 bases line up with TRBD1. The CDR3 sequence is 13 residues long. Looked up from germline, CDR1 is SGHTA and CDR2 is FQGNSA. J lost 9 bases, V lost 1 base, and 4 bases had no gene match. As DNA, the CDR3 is TGTGCCAGCAGCTTAGTAACAGGGGGAAAAGCTTTCTTT. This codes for CASSLVTGGKAFF.

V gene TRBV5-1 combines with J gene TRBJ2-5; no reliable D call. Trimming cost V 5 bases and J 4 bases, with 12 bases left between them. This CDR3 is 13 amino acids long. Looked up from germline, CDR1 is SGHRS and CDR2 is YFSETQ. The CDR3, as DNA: TGCGCCAGCAGTTTTGGGTCGCGAGAGACCCAGTACTTC. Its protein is CASSFGSRETQYF.

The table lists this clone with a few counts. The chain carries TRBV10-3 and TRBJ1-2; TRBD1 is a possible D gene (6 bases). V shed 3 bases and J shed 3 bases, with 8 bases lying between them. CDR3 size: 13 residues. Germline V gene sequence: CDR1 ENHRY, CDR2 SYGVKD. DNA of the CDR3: TGTGCCATCAGTGAAGCAGGGGACTATGGCTACACCTTC. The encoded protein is CAISEAGDYGYTF.

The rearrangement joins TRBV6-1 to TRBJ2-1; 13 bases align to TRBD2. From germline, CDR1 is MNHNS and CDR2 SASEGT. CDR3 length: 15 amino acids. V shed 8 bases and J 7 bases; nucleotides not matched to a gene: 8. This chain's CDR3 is CASSSGTSGNNEQFF. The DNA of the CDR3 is TGTGCCAGCTCCTCCGGGACTAGCGGGAATAATGAGCAGTTCTTC.

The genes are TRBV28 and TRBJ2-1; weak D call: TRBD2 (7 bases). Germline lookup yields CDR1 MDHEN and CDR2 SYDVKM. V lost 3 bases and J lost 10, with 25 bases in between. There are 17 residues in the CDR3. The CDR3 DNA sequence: TGTGCCAGCAGTTTCAGGGGACCTGGGACGGGGGGACGGGAGCAGTTCTTC. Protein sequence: CASSFRGPGTGGREQFF.

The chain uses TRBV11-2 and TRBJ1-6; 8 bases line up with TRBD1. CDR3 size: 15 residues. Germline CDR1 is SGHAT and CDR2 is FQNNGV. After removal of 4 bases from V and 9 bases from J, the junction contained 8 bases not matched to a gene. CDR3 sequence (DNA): TGTGCCAGCAGCTGGGCAGGGGGCATGGGTTCACCCCTCCACTTT. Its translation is CASSWAGGMGSPLHF.

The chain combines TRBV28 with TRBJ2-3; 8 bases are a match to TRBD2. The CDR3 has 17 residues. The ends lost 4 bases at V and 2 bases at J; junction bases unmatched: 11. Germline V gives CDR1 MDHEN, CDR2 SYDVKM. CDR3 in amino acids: CASSSRTSKNPTDTQYF. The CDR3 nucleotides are TGTGCCAGCAGTTCAAGGACTAGCAAGAACCCCACAGATACGCAGTATTTT.

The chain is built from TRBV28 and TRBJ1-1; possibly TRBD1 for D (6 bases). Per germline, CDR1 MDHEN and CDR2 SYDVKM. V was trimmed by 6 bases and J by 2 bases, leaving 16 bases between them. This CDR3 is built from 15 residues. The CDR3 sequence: CASRSPSGGNTEAFF. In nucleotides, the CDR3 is TGTGCCAGCAGATCCCCTTCTGGGGGCAACACTGAAGCTTTCTTT.

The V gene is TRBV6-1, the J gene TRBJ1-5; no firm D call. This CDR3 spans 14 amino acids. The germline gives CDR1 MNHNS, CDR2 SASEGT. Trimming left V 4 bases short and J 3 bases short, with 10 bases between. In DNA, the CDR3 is TGTGCCAGCAGTGCCGGGAGGTTCAATCAGCCCCAGCATTTT. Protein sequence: CASSAGRFNQPQHF.

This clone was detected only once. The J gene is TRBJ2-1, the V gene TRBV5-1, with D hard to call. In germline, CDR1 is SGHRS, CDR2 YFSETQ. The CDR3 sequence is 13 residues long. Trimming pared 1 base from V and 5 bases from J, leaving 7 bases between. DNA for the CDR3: TGCGCCAGCAGCTTGACCAGGAACAATGAGCAGTTCTTC. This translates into CASSLTRNNEQFF.

CDR3 sequence reads: CASSPQSLAGGPAKNIQYF. As DNA, the CDR3 is TGTGCCAGCTCACCCCAGTCCTTGGCGGGAGGGCCCGCCAAAAACATTCAGTACTTC. This chain connects TRBV18 to TRBJ2-4, with TRBD2 identical over 9 bases. CDR1 KGHSH and CDR2 LQKENI come from the germline V gene. This CDR3 contains 19 residues. The V gene end was trimmed by 3 bases and the J gene end by 1 base; junction bases not matched to a gene: 13. Supplemented by reference TRBV18 and TRBJ2-4, the full variable domain reads NAGVMQNPRHLVRRRGQEARLRCSPMKGHSHVYWYRQLPEEGLKFMVYLQKENIIDESGMPKERFSAEFPKEGPSILRIQQVVRGDSAAYFCASSPQSLAGGPAKNIQYFGAGTRLSVL.

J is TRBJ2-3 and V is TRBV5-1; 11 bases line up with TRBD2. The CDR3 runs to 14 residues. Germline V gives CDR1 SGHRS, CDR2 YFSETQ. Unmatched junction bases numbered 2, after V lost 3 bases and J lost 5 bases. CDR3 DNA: TGCGCCAGCAGCTACGGACTAGCGGGAGATACGCAGTATTTT. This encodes CASSYGLAGDTQYF.